Listed here are 10 T cell receptor beta chains from one sample, sequenced in a study of cytomegalovirus exposure and HLA in healthy donors. This PCR relied on a set of 60 Vbeta primers and 13 Jbeta primers. Some clones are missing from TCRdb's copy, which holds only in-frame ones; the method was immunoSEQ multiplex PCR. Here the sample spans approximately 88,000 clones, roughly three fifths being singletons. The source material was PBMCs. Receptor source: a man aged 55 to 70 in good health and CMV-seronegative.

This clone has just a few counts. The CDR3 region has the DNA TGTGCCAGCAGCAAAATACGGGGGAAGAACACTGAAGCTTTCTTT. Its translation: CASSKIRGKNTEAFF. The chain uses TRBV21-1 and TRBJ1-1. TRBV21-1 is an annotated pseudogene. The CDR3 has 15 amino acids.

The chain joins TRBV19 to TRBJ1-4; D is uncertain. V gave up 1 base and J gave up 4 bases, with 10 bases separating them. Germline values: CDR1 LNHDA, CDR2 SQIVND (reference sequence). The length of the CDR3 is 15 residues. CDR3: CASSIGRDLNEKLFF. The DNA of the CDR3 is TGTGCCAGTAGTATAGGGAGGGATCTTAATGAAAAACTGTTTTTT.

The V and J genes are TRBV27 and TRBJ2-7, with D possibly being TRBD2 (7 bases). The CDR3 contains 16 residues. Trimming took off 4 bases at V and 6 bases at J, with 22 bases between the two ends. Per the germline V gene, CDR1 is MNHEY and CDR2 is SMNVEV (reference sequence). This CDR3 is CASSSVGGPSLSEQYF. The CDR3 DNA is TGTGCCAGCAGTTCCGTCGGGGGGCCCTCCCTGAGCGAGCAGTACTTC.

This rearrangement joins TRBV27 to TRBJ2-7, with 7 bases that match TRBD2. The CDR3 is made up of 14 amino acids. The V gene's germline CDR1 is MNHEY and CDR2 SMNVEV (reference sequence). The V and J ends lost 6 bases and 0 bases, in that order; junction bases with no gene match: 5. As DNA, the CDR3 is TGTGCCAGCAGCGGGGGGTACAGCTCCTACGAGCAGTACTTC. This gives the protein CASSGGYSSYEQYF.

The chain recombines TRBV6-4 with TRBJ1-2; 12 bases are a match to TRBD1. V lost 2 bases, J lost 8 bases, and 9 bases stayed unmatched. The germline CDR1 and CDR2 sequences are MRHNA and SNTAGT. This CDR3 contains 16 residues. CDR3 sequence: CASSDEMGQGAGGYTF. CDR3 DNA sequence: TGTGCCAGCAGTGACGAGATGGGACAGGGGGCGGGAGGCTACACCTTC.

The chain combines TRBV7-2 with TRBJ2-2; 14 bases align to TRBD2. The germline V gene encodes CDR1 SGHTA and CDR2 FQGNSA. The junction had 3 bases not matched to a gene; V was cut back by 6 bases and J by 0 bases. The CDR3 consists of 17 residues. CDR3 protein: CASRTSGGASNTGELFF. The CDR3 coding sequence is TGTGCCAGCAGGACTAGCGGGGGGGCTTCGAACACCGGGGAGCTGTTTTTT.

The chain links TRBV27 to TRBJ2-1; 9 nucleotides line up with TRBD2. This CDR3 has 14 residues. V lost 5 bases, J lost 4 bases, and 3 bases stayed unmatched. Germline-derived CDR1 and CDR2 are MNHEY and SMNVEV (reference sequence). The CDR3 reads CASSVSGSYNEQFF. The CDR3 DNA reads as TGTGCCAGCAGTGTTAGCGGGAGTTACAATGAGCAGTTCTTC.

Regarding this clone: The junction departs from the called germline gene at one end, perhaps through a read error. V and J are TRBV7-3 and TRBJ1-2; D not certain. The V gene's germline CDR1 is SGHTA and CDR2 FQGTGA. This CDR3 has 9 residues. In DNA, the CDR3 is TGTGCCAGCAGCCCATGGTCGGGCTTC. Translating it yields CASSPWSGF.

J is TRBJ2-1 and V is TRBV27; 11 bases match TRBD2. Germline assignment: CDR1 MNHEY and CDR2 SMNVEV (reference sequence). After removal of 5 bases from V and 7 bases from J, the junction contained 7 bases not matched to a gene. The CDR3 loop spans 15 amino acids. CDR3 nucleotide sequence: TGTGCCAGCAGTCAACGACTAGCGGGAACGAATGAGCAGTTCTTC. This encodes CASSQRLAGTNEQFF.

The chain has TRBV19 and TRBJ1-2, with TRBD1 identical over 7 bases. Germline V gene data show CDR1 as LNHDA and CDR2 as SQIVND (reference sequence). Losses at the gene ends were 3 bases for V and 4 bases for J; bases not matched to a gene: 8. This CDR3 contains 15 residues. CDR3 residues: CASSIRDSQPYGYTF. The CDR3 nucleotides read TGTGCCAGTAGTATCCGGGACAGTCAGCCCTATGGCTACACCTTC.